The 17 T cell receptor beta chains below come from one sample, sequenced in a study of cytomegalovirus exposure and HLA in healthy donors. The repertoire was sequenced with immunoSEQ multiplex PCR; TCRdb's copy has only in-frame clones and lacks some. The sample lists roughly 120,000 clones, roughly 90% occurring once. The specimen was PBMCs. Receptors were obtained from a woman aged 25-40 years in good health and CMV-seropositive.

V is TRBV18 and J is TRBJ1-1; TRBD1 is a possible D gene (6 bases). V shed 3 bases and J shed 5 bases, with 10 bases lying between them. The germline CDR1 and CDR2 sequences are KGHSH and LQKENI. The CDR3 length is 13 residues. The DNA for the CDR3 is TGTGCCAGCTCACCGAAGACAGGAACTGAAGCTTTCTTT. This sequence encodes CASSPKTGTEAFF. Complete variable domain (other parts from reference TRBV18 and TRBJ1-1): NAGVMQNPRHLVRRRGQEARLRCSPMKGHSHVYWYRQLPEEGLKFMVYLQKENIIDESGMPKERFSAEFPKEGPSILRIQQVVRGDSAAYFCASSPKTGTEAFFGQGTRLTVV.

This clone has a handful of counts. This CDR3 reads CASSQVGQLYNSPLHF. CDR3 coding DNA: TGCGCCAGCAGCCAAGTGGGGCAGCTTTATAATTCACCCCTCCACTTT. V gene TRBV4-3 combines with J gene TRBJ1-6; maybe TRBD1 (5 bases). V gave up 1 base and J gave up 4 bases, with 11 bases separating them. The CDR3 is 16 residues long. From germline, CDR1 is LGHNA and CDR2 YSLEER.

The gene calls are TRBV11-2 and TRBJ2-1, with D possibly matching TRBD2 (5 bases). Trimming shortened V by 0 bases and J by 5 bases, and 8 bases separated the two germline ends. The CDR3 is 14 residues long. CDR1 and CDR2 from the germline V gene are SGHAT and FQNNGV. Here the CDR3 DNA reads TGTGCCAGCAGCTTAGATCACGGGGACAATGAGCAGTTCTTC. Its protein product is CASSLDHGDNEQFF.

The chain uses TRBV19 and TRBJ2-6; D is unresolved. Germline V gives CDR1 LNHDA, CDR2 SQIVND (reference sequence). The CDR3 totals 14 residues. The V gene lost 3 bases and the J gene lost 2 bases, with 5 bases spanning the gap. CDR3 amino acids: CASSMQAGANVLTF. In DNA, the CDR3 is TGTGCCAGTAGTATGCAGGCTGGGGCCAACGTCCTGACTTTC.

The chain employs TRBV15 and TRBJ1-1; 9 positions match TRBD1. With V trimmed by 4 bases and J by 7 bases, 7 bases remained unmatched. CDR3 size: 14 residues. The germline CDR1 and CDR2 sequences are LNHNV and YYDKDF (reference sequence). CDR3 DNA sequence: TGTGCCACCAGCACCCCCGGGACAGGGTATGAAGCTTTCTTT. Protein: CATSTPGTGYEAFF. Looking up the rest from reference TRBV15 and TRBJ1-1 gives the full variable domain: DAMVIQNPRYQVTQFGKPVTLSCSQTLNHNVMYWYQQKSSQAPKLLFHYYDKDFNNEADTPDNFQSRRPNTSFCFLDIRSPGLGDTAMYLCATSTPGTGYEAFFGQGTRLTVV.

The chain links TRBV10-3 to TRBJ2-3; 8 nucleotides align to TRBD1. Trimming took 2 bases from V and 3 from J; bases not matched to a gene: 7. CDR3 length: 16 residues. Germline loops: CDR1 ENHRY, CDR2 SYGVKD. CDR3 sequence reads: CAISEGQGMLTDTQYF. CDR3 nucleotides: TGTGCCATCAGTGAGGGACAGGGTATGCTGACAGATACGCAGTATTTT.

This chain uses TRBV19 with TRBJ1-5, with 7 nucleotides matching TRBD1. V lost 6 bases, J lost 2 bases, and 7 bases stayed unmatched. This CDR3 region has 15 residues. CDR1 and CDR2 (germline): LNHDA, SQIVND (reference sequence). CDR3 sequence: CASRLDRAGNQPQHF. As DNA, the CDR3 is TGTGCCAGTAGACTCGACAGGGCGGGCAATCAGCCCCAGCATTTT.

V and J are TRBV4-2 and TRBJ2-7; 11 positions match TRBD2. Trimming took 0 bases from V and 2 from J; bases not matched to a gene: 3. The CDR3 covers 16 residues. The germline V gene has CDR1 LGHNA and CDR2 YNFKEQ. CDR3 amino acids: CASSQDFSGGAYEQYF. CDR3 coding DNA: TGTGCCAGCAGCCAAGATTTTAGCGGGGGGGCCTACGAGCAGTACTTC.

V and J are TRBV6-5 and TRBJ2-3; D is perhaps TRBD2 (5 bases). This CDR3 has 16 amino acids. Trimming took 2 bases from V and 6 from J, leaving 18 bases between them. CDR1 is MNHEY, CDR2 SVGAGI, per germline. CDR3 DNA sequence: TGTGCCAGCAGTTACGTACTGGACCCCCGGAGGGATACGCAGTATTTT. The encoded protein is CASSYVLDPRRDTQYF.

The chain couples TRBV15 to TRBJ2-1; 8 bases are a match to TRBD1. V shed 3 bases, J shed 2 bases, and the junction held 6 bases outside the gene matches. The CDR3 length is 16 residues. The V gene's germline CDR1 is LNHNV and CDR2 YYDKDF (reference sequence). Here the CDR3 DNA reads TGTGCCACCAGCAGCCTCCGACAGGGGACCTACAATGAGCAGTTCTTC. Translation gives CATSSLRQGTYNEQFF.

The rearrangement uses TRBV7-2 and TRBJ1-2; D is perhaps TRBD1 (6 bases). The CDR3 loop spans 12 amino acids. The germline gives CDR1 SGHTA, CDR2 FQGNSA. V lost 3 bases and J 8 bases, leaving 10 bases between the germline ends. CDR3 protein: CASSLRGFGYTF. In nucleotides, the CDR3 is TGTGCCAGCAGCTTGAGGGGGTTCGGCTACACCTTC.

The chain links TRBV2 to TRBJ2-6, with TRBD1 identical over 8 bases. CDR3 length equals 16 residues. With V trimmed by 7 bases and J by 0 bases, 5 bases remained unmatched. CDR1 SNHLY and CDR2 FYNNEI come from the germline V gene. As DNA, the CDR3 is TGTGCCAGCAAGCAGGGGGCGCACTCTGGGGCCAACGTCCTGACTTTC. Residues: CASKQGAHSGANVLTF.

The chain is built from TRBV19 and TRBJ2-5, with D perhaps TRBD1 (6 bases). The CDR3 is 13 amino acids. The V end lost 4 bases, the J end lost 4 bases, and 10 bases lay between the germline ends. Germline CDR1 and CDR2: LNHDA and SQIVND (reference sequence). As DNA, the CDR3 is TGTGCCAGTAGTACCACAGGGTTAGAGACCCAGTACTTC. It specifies CASSTTGLETQYF.

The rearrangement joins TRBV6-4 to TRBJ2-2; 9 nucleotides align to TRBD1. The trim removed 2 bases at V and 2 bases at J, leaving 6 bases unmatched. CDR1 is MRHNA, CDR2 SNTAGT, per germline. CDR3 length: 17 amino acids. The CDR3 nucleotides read TGTGCCAGCAGTGACAATCGGGACAGGGCCAACACCGGGGAGCTGTTTTTT. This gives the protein CASSDNRDRANTGELFF.

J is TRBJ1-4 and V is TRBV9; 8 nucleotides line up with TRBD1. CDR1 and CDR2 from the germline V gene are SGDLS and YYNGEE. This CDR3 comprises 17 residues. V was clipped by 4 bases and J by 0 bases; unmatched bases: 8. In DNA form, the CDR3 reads TGTGCCAGCAGCACCGGACAGGGTCATGCAACTAATGAAAAACTGTTTTTT. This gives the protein CASSTGQGHATNEKLFF.

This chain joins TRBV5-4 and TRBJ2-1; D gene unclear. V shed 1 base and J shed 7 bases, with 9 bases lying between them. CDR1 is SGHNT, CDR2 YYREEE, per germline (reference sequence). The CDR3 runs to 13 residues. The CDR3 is CASSLNTGNEQFF. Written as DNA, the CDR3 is TGTGCCAGCAGCTTGAATACCGGGAATGAGCAGTTCTTC. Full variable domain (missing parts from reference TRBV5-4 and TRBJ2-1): ETGVTQSPTHLIKTRGQQVTLRCSSQSGHNTVSWYQQALGQGPQFIFQYYREEENGRGNFPPRFSGLQFPNYSSELNVNALELDDSALYLCASSLNTGNEQFFGPGTRLTVL.

CDR3 protein: CASSRQGNYGYTF. The CDR3 nucleotides are TGTGCCAGCAGTCGACAGGGAAACTATGGCTACACCTTC. The chain carries TRBV6-6 and TRBJ1-2, with TRBD1 matching over 7 bases. Losses at the gene ends were 5 bases for V and 2 bases for J; bases not matched to a gene: 2. CDR3 length: 13 residues. Germline V CDR1 and CDR2: MNHNY, SVGAGI (reference sequence).